These 15 T cell receptor beta chains originate from one sample sequenced in a study of T cell changes during pregnancy in multiple sclerosis. Sequencing used immunoSEQ multiplex PCR; TCRdb keeps in-frame clones, though not all of them. The sample lists 45,000 to 50,000 clones, 90% to 95% seen once, with about 4.1% in the top ten. This specimen consisted of CD8+ T cells from peripheral blood mononuclear cells, obtained in the first trimester of pregnancy. The receptors were sampled from a female donor with multiple sclerosis, enrolled in a pregnancy study.

The rearrangement uses TRBV29-1 and TRBJ2-1, with 9 bases aligning to TRBD1. Germline CDR1 reads SQVTM; CDR2 reads ANQGSEA. The CDR3 length is 15 residues. After removal of 2 bases from V and 2 bases from J, the junction contained 4 bases not matched to a gene. The CDR3 nucleotides read TGCAGCGTTGAACTGGGACAGGGTACCTACAATGAGCAGTTCTTC. Translation: CSVELGQGTYNEQFF.

The chain recombines TRBV19 with TRBJ2-1; D is possibly TRBD1 (6 bases). The length of the CDR3 is 17 residues. Germline V lookup: CDR1 LNHDA, CDR2 SQIVND (reference sequence). V was trimmed by 3 bases and J by 0 bases, leaving 15 bases between them. For the CDR3, the DNA is TGTGCCAGTAGTATCTCACTGGACAGCCCCTCCTACAATGAGCAGTTCTTC. It encodes CASSISLDSPSYNEQFF.

The V call is TRBV7-3, the J call TRBJ2-1; D may be TRBD2 (6 bases). The length of the CDR3 is 14 residues. The V gene lost 5 bases and the J gene lost 8 bases, with 16 bases spanning the gap. Germline-derived CDR1 and CDR2 are SGHTA and FQGTGA. The CDR3 is CASSRLGGRDEQFF. The CDR3 region has the DNA TGTGCCAGCAGCCGATTGGGGGGTCGGGATGAGCAGTTCTTC.

The chain couples TRBV28 to TRBJ1-1; 8 bases align to TRBD1. The V gene's germline CDR1 is MDHEN and CDR2 SYDVKM. The CDR3 runs to 14 residues. V dropped 5 bases and J dropped 0; count of bases not matched to a gene: 2. The CDR3 DNA reads TGTGCCAGCAGTCAGGGACAGGTGAACACTGAAGCTTTCTTT. It yields the protein CASSQGQVNTEAFF.

The CDR3 region has the DNA TGTGCCAGCAGCTCCGGGACATCGTACTACGAGCAGTACTTC. As protein: CASSSGTSYYEQYF. This rearrangement joins TRBV7-2 to TRBJ2-7, with D possibly matching TRBD1 (6 bases). CDR1 and CDR2 (germline): SGHTA, FQGNSA. V lost 4 bases, J lost 3 bases, and 13 bases lay in between. The CDR3 has 14 residues.

The genes are TRBV7-9 and TRBJ2-5; tentative D call: TRBD1 (6 bases). In germline, CDR1 is SEHNR, CDR2 FQNEAQ (reference sequence). The CDR3 runs 16 residues. V gave up 1 base and J gave up 3 bases, with 15 bases separating them. CDR3 in amino acids: CASSLDYRTVKETQYF. DNA of the CDR3: TGTGCCAGCAGCTTAGATTATAGGACAGTCAAAGAGACCCAGTACTTC.

This CDR3 reads CASSVESTGTFFAATEAFF. The CDR3 DNA reads TGTGCCAGCAGCGTAGAAAGTACCGGGACTTTTTTCGCGGCCACTGAAGCTTTCTTT. This chain joins TRBV9 and TRBJ1-1, with D perhaps matching TRBD1 (5 bases). The CDR3 covers 19 residues. Germline V CDR1 and CDR2: SGDLS, YYNGEE. V was trimmed by 0 bases and J by 4 bases, leaving 25 bases between them. The full variable domain, with the rest looked up from reference TRBV9 and TRBJ1-1, is DSGVTQTPKHLITATGQRVTLRCSPRSGDLSVYWYQQSLDQGLQFLIQYYNGEERAKGNILERFSAQQFPDLHSELNLSSLELGDSALYFCASSVESTGTFFAATEAFFGQGTRLTVV.

Here the CDR3 DNA reads TGTGCCAGCAGCTTGGGCACCGGGGACATGAACACTGAAGCTTTCTTT. It specifies CASSLGTGDMNTEAFF. The chain uses TRBV7-8 and TRBJ1-1, with D possibly TRBD1 on 6 matching bases. Germline V gene data show CDR1 as SGHVS and CDR2 as FQNEAQ. V lost 3 bases and J 0 bases, leaving 14 bases between the germline ends. The CDR3 is 16 residues long. Supplemented by reference TRBV7-8 and TRBJ1-1, the full variable domain reads GAGVSQSPRYKVAKRGQDVALRCDPISGHVSLFWYQQALGQGPEFLTYFQNEAQLDKSGLPSDRFFAERPEGSVSTLKIQRTQQEDSAVYLCASSLGTGDMNTEAFFGQGTRLTVV.

V gene TRBV5-5 combines with J gene TRBJ2-6; 10 positions match TRBD1. Trimming at V came to 4 bases and at J to 4 bases, leaving 14 bases not matched to a gene. This CDR3 contains 19 residues. The germline V gene encodes CDR1 SGHKS and CDR2 YYEKEE (reference sequence). Here the CDR3 reads CASSLDPGQGKGGANVLTF. The CDR3 DNA reads TGTGCCAGCAGCCTCGACCCGGGACAGGGGAAGGGGGGGGCCAACGTCCTGACTTTC. Full variable domain (rest looked up from reference TRBV5-5 and TRBJ2-6): DAGVTQSPTHLIKTRGQQVTLRCSPISGHKSVSWYQQVLGQGPQFIFQYYEKEERGRGNFPDRFSARQFPNYSSELNVNALLLGDSALYLCASSLDPGQGKGGANVLTFGAGSRLTVL.

This clone came up a few times. The chain uses TRBV6-4 and TRBJ2-1; 9 bases agree with TRBD1. The CDR3 length is 15 residues. Germline loops: CDR1 MRHNA, CDR2 SNTAGT. The V segment lost 4 bases and the J segment 7 bases; nucleotides outside the gene matches: 8. CDR3 amino acids: CASSGTGQGINEQFF. The CDR3 DNA sequence: TGTGCCAGCAGTGGGACGGGACAGGGTATTAATGAGCAGTTCTTC.

V is TRBV5-1 and J is TRBJ2-7; tentatively, D is TRBD2 (5 bases). Germline V lookup: CDR1 SGHRS, CDR2 YFSETQ. Trimming cost V 3 bases and J 2 bases, with 9 bases left between them. The CDR3 runs 13 residues. DNA of the CDR3: TGCGCCAGCAGCTACCGGGATCCCTACGAGCAGTACTTC. As protein: CASSYRDPYEQYF.

The CDR3 DNA is TGTGCCAGTAGTATCGACAGGGCGGGACTCTCTGGGGCCAACGTCCTGACTTTC. Translation gives CASSIDRAGLSGANVLTF. The chain uses TRBV19 and TRBJ2-6; D is possibly TRBD1 (7 bases). The CDR3 has 18 amino acids. With 3 bases removed from V and 0 bases from J, the gap between germline ends came to 15 bases. In germline, CDR1 is LNHDA, CDR2 SQIVND (reference sequence).

The chain is built from TRBV7-9 and TRBJ1-2; D unclear. Between the trimmed V and J ends, which lost 4 bases and 5 bases, there was a span of 11 bases. The germline V gene has CDR1 SEHNR and CDR2 FQNEAQ (reference sequence). CDR3 length equals 13 residues. CDR3 in amino acids: CASSSSVAYGYTF. The CDR3 DNA reads as TGTGCCAGCAGCTCATCAGTAGCTTATGGCTACACCTTC.

V and J are TRBV27 and TRBJ1-5; the match to TRBD1 covers 7 bases. The CDR3 runs 15 residues. From germline, CDR1 is MNHEY and CDR2 SMNVEV (reference sequence). Unmatched junction bases numbered 6, after V lost 0 bases and J lost 7 bases. CDR3 loop: CASSLSGQAGQPQHF. The CDR3, as DNA: TGTGCCAGCAGTTTATCCGGACAGGCTGGCCAGCCCCAGCATTTT.

The chain recombines TRBV7-8 with TRBJ2-2; D perhaps matches TRBD2 (5 bases). Germline loops: CDR1 SGHVS, CDR2 FQNEAQ. The CDR3 is made up of 14 amino acids. V was shortened by 3 bases and J by 3 bases, with 8 bases between the two germline ends. The CDR3 bases are TGTGCCAGCAGCTTTCCCGGGGACACCGGGGAGCTGTTTTTT. Translated, it gives CASSFPGDTGELFF.